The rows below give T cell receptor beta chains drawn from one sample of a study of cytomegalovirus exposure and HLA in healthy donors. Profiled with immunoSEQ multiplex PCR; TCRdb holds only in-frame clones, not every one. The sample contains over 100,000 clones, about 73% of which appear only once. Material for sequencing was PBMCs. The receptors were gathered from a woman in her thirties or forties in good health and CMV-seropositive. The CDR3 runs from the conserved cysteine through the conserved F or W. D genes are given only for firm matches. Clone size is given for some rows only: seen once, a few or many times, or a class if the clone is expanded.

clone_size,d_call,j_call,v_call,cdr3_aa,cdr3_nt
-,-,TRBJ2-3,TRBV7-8,CASSLLAPSTADTQYF,TGTGCCAGCAGCTTATTAGCGCCTAGCACCGCAGATACGCAGTATTTT
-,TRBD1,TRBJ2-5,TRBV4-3,CASSQVGQGLGTQYF,TGCGCCAGCAGCCAAGTGGGACAGGGACTTGGGACCCAGTACTTC
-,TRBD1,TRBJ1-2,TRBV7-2,CASSLTGEGYTF,TGTGCCAGCAGCTTAACAGGGGAAGGCTACACCTTC
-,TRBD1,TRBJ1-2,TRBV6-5,CASRLSTGFLYGYTF,TGTGCCAGCAGACTCTCGACAGGGTTCCTTTACGGCTACACCTTC
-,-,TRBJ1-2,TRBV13,CASSSFGYTF,TGTGCCAGCAGCTCCTTTGGCTACACCTTC
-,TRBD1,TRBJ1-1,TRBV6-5,CASSKAPGGTEAFF,TGTGCCAGCAGTAAAGCGCCAGGGGGCACTGAAGCTTTCTTT
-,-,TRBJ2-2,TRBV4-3,CASSEAGTVTGELFF,TGCGCCAGCAGCGAAGCCGGGACTGTCACCGGGGAGCTGTTTTTT
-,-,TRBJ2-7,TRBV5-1,CASSLGRNYEQYF,TGCGCCAGCAGCTTGGGGCGGAACTACGAGCAGTACTTC
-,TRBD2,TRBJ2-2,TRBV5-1,CASSAPTSGGVTGELFF,TGCGCCAGCAGCGCGCCGACTAGCGGGGGAGTCACCGGGGAGCTGTTTTTT
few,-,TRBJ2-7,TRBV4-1,CASSQDPGLLSYEQYF,TGCGCCAGCAGCCAAGATCCGGGATTACTCTCCTACGAGCAGTACTTC